Shown below are 10 T cell receptor beta chains from a single sample sequenced in a study of breast tumors, draining lymph nodes, adjacent tissues. Samples came from axillary lymph nodes draining the breast cancer. TCRdb processed the multiplex PCR reads anew with MiXCR; each CDR3 protein has one entry. The sample carries about 200,000 distinct CDR3 sequences, less than 40% recorded once. The sequenced material came from axillary lymph node tissue. The receptors stem from a female donor with breast cancer. Some clones in this sample may be carry-over from other donors' samples.

This clonotype has ten or more counts. Germline and junction disagree at one end, which may indicate a read error. V is TRBV7-7 and J is TRBJ2-5, with TRBD1 matching over 9 bases. The germline V gene encodes CDR1 SSHAT and CDR2 FNYEAQ (reference sequence). The length of the CDR3 is 15 residues. The DNA for the CDR3 is TGTGCTAGCAGCTTAGACCAGACAGGGGGAGAGACCCAGTACTTC. Amino acids: CASSLDQTGGETQYF. Combining the CDR3 with reference TRBV7-7 and TRBJ2-5 gives the whole variable domain GAGVSQSPRYKVTKRGQDVTLRCDPISSHATLYWYQQALGQGPEFLTYFNYEAQPDKSGLPSDRFSAERPEGSISTLTIQRTEQRDSAMYRCASSLDQTGGETQYFGPGTRLLVL.

This clonotype was seen at least ten times. This chain connects TRBV4-1 to TRBJ2-3, with D hard to call. V lost 5 bases to trimming and J lost 8 bases, with 11 bases between them. Per germline, CDR1 MGHRA and CDR2 YSYEKL. CDR3 size: 12 residues. The CDR3 DNA is TGCGCCAGCAGCGTGACCCTGGGTACGCAGTATTTT. Residues: CASSVTLGTQYF.

At least ten counts were recorded for this clonotype. The rearrangement joins TRBV10-3 to TRBJ2-7, with D unclear. CDR3 length: 11 amino acids. Trimming left V 7 bases short and J 3 bases short, with 7 bases between. In germline, CDR1 is ENHRY, CDR2 SYGVKD. DNA for the CDR3: TGTGCCATCATGACTGGCTACGAGCAGTACTTC. This gives the protein CAIMTGYEQYF.

About this clonotype: Being one base from a much bigger clone, this may be a read error. The chain couples TRBV9 to TRBJ2-5; 11 bases map to TRBD2. The V gene's germline CDR1 is SGDLS and CDR2 YYNGEE. CDR3 length equals 16 residues. CDR3 loop: CAGSVDSGRARETQYF. The DNA for the CDR3 is TGTGCCGGCAGCGTAGATAGCGGGAGGGCCCGAGAGACCCAGTACTTC.

This clonotype was observed at least ten times. The V call is TRBV7-2, the J call TRBJ1-2; weak D call: TRBD1 (6 bases). Deletions cut 5 bases from V and 4 bases from J, with 14 bases between. Germline loops: CDR1 SGHTA, CDR2 FQGNSA. There are 14 residues in the CDR3. The CDR3 loop is CASSPLDSLYGYTF. The CDR3 region has the DNA TGTGCCAGCAGCCCTCTGGACAGCCTCTATGGCTACACCTTC.

With respect to this clonotype: Since a much larger clone is just one base distant, this may be a read error. The V gene is TRBV20-1, the J gene TRBJ1-5; the D gene is possibly TRBD1 (6 bases). The CDR3 totals 15 residues. CDR1 DFQATT and CDR2 SNEGSKA come from the germline V gene (reference sequence). The CDR3 DNA follows: TGCAGTGCTAGGAAAGGGGGACGGAGCACTCAGCCCCAGCATTTT. Protein: CSARKGGRSTQPQHF.

This clonotype appeared many times. V and J are TRBV28 and TRBJ2-2; 8 nucleotides line up with TRBD2. The germline V gene has CDR1 MDHEN and CDR2 SYDVKM. This CDR3 spans 15 amino acids. V was pared by 1 base and J by 7 bases, with 5 bases of the junction left unmatched. The DNA for the CDR3 is TGTGCCAGCAGTTTATCGAGCGGGAGCGTCGGGGAGCTGTTTTTT. As protein: CASSLSSGSVGELFF.

Notes on this clonotype: A read error may produce the germline difference seen at one junction end. The chain is built from TRBV20-1 and TRBJ1-1; tentatively, D is TRBD1 (5 bases). This CDR3 comprises 14 residues. Germline V gene sequence: CDR1 DFQATT, CDR2 SNEGSKA (reference sequence). The CDR3 nucleotides read TGCAGTGCGCTGCGCACAGGCCTCAACACTGAAGCTCTCTTT. This translates into CSALRTGLNTEALF.

As concerns this clonotype: The junction shows a germline mismatch at one end, possibly a read error. The V and J genes are TRBV5-1 and TRBJ1-3; unclear D gene. CDR3 size: 13 residues. Germline CDR1 and CDR2: SGHRS and YFSETQ. The CDR3 region has the DNA TGCGCCAGCAGCTCCTCCACTGGACACACCATATATTTT. This translates into CASSSSTGHTIYF.

The chain carries TRBV6-2 or TRBV6-3 and TRBJ2-3, with 10 bases that match TRBD2. V was clipped by 2 bases and J by 5 bases; unmatched bases: 10. The germline CDR1 and CDR2 sequences are MNHEY and SVGEGT. This CDR3 comprises 17 residues. The CDR3, as DNA: TGTGCCAGCAGTTACAAAGAAGCGGGGGGGCCAATAGATACGCAGTATTTT. Translation gives CASSYKEAGGPIDTQYF.